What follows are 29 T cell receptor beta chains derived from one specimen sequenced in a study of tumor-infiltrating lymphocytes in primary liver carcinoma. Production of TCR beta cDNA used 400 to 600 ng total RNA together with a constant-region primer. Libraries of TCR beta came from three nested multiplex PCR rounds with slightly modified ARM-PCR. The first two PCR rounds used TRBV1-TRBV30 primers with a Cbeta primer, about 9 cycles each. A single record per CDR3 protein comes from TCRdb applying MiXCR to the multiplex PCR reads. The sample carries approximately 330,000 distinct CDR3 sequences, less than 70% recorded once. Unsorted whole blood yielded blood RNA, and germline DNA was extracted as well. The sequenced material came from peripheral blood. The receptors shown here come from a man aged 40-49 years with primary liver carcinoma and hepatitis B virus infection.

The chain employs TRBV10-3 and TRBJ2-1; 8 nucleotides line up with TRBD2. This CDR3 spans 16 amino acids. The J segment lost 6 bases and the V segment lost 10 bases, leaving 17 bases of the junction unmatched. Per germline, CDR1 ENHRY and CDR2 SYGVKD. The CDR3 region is CATGGGDGGGFNEQFF. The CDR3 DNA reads TGTGCCACCGGGGGGGGGGACGGTGGGGGCTTCAATGAGCAGTTCTTC.

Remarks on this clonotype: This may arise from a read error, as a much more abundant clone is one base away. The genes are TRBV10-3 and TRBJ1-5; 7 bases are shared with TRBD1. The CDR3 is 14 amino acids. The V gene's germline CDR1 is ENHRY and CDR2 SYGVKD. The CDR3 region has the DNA TGTGCCGTACAGGGGACTGATAGCATTCAGCCCCAGCATTTT. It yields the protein CAVQGTDSIQPQHF.

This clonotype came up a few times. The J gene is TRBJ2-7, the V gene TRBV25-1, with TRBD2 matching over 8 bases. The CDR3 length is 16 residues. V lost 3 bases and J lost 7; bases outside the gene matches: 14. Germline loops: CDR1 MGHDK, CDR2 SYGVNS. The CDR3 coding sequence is TGTGCCAGCAGTGAGTGGGCGGGAGGCTCACTGGGGGAGCAGTACTTC. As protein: CASSEWAGGSLGEQYF.

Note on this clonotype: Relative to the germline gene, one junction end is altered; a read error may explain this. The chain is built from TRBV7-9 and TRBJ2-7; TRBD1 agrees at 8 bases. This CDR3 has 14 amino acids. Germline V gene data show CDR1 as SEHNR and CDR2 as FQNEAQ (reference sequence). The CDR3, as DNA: TGTACCAGCAGCTTGGACAGGGTACCCTACGAGCAGTACTTC. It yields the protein CTSSLDRVPYEQYF.

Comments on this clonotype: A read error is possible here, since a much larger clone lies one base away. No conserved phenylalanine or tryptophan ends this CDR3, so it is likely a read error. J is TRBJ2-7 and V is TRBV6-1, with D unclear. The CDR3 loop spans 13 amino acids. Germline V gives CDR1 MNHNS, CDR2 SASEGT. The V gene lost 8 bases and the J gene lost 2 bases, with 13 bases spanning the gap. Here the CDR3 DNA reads TGTGCCAGCGTGAAAGGAACAGCCTACGAGCAGTACCTC. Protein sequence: CASVKGTAYEQYL.

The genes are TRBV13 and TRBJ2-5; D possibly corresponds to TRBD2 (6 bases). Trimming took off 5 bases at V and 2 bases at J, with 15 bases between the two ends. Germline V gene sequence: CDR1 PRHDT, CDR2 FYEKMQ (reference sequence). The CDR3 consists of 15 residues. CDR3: CASSGSSSVQETQYF. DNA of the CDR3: TGTGCCAGCAGCGGGTCCTCTAGCGTACAAGAGACCCAGTACTTC. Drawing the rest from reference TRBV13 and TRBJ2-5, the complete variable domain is AAGVIQSPRHLIKEKRETATLKCYPIPRHDTVYWYQQGPGQDPQFLISFYEKMQSDKGSIPDRFSAQQFSDYHSELNMSSLELGDSALYFCASSGSSSVQETQYFGPGTRLLVL.

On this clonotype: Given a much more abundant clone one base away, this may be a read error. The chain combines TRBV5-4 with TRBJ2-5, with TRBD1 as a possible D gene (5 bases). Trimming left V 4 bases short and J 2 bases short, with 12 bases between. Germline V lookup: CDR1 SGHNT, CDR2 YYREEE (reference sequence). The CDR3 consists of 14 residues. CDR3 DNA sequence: TGTGCCAGCAGCGCCATAGGGGATCAAGAGACCCAGTACTTC. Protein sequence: CASSAIGDQETQYF.

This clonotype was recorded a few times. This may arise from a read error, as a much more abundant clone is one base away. In nucleotides, the CDR3 is TGTGCCAGCAGCAAATACAGGGGCCAAGAGACCCAGTACTTC. The encoded protein is CASSKYRGQETQYF. The rearrangement joins TRBV12-3 or TRBV12-4 to TRBJ2-5; 7 nucleotides match TRBD1. Germline trimming cut 6 bases from V and 1 base from J; bases unmatched to any gene: 5. This CDR3 has 14 amino acids.

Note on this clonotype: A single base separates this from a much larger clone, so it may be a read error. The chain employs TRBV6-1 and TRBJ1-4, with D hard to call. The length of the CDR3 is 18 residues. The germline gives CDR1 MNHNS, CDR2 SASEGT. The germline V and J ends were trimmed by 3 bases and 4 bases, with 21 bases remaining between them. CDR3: CASSDIGFRGGDNEKLFF. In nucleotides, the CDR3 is TGTGCCAGCAGTGATATAGGCTTTCGCGGCGGAGATAATGAAAAACTGTTTTTT.

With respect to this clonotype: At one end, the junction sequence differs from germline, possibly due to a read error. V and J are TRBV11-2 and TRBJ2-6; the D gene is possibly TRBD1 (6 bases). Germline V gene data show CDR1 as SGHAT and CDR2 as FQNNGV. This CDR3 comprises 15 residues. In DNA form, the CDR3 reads TGTGCCGGCAGCCCACCAGGGGCGGGCGCCAACGTCCTGACTTTC. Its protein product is CAGSPPGAGANVLTF.

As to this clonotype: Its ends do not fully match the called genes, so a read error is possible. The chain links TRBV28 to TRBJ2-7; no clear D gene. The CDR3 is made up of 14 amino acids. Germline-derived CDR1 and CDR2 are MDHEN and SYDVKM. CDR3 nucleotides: TGTACCAGCAGTTTTTTCGCTTGGGATGGAGAGCAGTACTTC. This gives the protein CTSSFFAWDGEQYF.

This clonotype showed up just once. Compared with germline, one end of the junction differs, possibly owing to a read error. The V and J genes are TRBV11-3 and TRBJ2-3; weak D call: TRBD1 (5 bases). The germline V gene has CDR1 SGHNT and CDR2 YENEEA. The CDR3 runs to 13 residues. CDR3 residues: CVSSLDGADTRYF. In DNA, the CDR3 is TGTGTCAGCAGCTTAGATGGGGCAGATACGCGGTATTTT.

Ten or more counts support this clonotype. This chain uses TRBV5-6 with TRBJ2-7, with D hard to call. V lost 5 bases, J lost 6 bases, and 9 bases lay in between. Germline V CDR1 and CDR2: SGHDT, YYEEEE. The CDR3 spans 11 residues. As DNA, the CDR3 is TGTGCCAGCAGTTTAAGTACCGAGCAGTACTTC. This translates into CASSLSTEQYF.

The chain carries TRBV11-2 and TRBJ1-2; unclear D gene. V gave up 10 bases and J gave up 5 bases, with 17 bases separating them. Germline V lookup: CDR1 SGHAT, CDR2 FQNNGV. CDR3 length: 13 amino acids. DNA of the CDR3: TGTGCCAACATGATCGAGGCTCTTTATGGCTACACCTTC. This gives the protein CANMIEALYGYTF.

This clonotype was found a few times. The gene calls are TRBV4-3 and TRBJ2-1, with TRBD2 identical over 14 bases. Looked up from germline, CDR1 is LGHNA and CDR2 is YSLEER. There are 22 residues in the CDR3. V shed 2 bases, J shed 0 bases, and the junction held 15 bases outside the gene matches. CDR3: CASSQLIYSPGTSGSSYNEQFF. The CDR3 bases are TGCGCCAGCAGCCAACTAATTTATTCTCCCGGGACTAGCGGGAGCTCCTACAATGAGCAGTTCTTC.

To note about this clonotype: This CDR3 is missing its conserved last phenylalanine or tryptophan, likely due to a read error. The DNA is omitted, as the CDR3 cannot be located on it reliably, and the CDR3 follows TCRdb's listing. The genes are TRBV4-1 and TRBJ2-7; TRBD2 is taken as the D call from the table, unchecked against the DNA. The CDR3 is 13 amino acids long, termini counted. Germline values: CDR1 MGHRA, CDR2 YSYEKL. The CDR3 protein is CASSPGRWYEQCS.

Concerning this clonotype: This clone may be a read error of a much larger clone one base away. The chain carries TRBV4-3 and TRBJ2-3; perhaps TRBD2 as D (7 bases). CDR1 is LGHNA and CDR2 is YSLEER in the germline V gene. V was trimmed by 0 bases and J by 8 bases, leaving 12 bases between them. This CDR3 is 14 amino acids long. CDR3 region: CASSQEGGAGTQYF. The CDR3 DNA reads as TGCGCCAGCAGCCAAGAGGGGGGGGCAGGTACGCAGTATTTT.

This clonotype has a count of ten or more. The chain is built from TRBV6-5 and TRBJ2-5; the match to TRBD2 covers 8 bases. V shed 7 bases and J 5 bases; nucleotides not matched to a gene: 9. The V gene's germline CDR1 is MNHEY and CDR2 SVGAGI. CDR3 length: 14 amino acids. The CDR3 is CASTPGGVRETQYF. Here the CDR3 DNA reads TGTGCCAGCACCCCGGGGGGGGTGAGGGAGACCCAGTACTTC.

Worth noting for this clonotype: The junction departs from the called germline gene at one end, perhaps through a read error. This CDR3 reads CVSSFLSGSGTGELFF. For the CDR3, the DNA is TGTGTCAGCAGCTTTCTCAGCGGGAGCGGGACCGGGGAGCTGTTTTTT. The chain combines TRBV7-9 with TRBJ2-2; TRBD2 matches 8 bases. CDR3 size: 16 residues. Germline CDR1 SEHNR, CDR2 FQNEAQ (reference sequence). Based on the CDR3 plus reference TRBV7-9 and TRBJ2-2, the full variable domain is DTGVSQNPRHKITKRGQNVTFRCDPISEHNRLYWYRQTLGQGPEFLTYFQNEAQLEKSRLLSDRFSAERPKGSFSTLEIQRTEQGDSAMYLCVSSFLSGSGTGELFFGEGSRLTVL.

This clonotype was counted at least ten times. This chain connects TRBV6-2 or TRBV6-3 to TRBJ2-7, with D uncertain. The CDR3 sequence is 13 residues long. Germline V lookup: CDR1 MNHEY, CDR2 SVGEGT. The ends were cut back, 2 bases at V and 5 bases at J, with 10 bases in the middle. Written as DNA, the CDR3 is TGTGCCAGCAGTTACGCCGTGATCGACGAGCAGTACTTC. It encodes CASSYAVIDEQYF.

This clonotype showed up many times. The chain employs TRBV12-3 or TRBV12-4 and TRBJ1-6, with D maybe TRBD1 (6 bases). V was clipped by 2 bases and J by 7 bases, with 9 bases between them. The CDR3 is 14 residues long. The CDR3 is CASSLQGKNSPLHF. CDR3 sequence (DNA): TGTGCCAGCAGTTTACAGGGGAAGAATTCACCCCTCCACTTT.

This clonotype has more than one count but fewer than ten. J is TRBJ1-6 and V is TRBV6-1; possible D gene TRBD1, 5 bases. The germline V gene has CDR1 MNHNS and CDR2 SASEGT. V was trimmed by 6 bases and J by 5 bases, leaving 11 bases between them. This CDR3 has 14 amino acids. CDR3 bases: TGTGCCAGCAGCCCTGACAGACATAATTCACCCCTCCACTTT. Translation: CASSPDRHNSPLHF.

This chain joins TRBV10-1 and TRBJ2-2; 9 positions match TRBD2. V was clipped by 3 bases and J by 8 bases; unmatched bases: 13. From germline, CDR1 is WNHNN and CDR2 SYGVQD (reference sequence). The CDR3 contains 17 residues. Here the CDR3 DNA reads TGCGCCAGCAGTGACCACGCGGGAGGGCTTCCTACTGGGGAGCTGTTTTTT. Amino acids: CASSDHAGGLPTGELFF.

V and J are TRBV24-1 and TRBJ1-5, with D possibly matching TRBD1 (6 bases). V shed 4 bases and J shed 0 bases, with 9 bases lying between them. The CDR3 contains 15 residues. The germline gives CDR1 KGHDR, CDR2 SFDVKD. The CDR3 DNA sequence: TGTGCCACCAGTGACGGGACAAATAGCAATCAGCCCCAGCATTTT. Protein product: CATSDGTNSNQPQHF.

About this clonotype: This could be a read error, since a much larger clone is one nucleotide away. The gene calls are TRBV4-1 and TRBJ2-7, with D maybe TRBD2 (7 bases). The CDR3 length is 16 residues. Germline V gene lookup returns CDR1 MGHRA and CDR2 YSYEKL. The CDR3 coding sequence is TGCGCCAGCAGCCAAGGTAATCGGGGGGCCGGCTACGGGCAGTACTTC. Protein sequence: CASSQGNRGAGYGQYF.

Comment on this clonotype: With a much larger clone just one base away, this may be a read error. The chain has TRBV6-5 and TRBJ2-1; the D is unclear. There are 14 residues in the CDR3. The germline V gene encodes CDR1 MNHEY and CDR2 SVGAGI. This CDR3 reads CVSSRHGPYNEQFF. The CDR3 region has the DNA TGTGTCAGCAGTAGACACGGTCCCTACAATGAGCAGTTCTTC.

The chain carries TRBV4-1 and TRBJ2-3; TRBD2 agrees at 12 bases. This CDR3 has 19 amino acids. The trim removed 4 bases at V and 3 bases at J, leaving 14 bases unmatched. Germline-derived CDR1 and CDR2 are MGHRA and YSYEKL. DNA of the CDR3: TGCGCCAGCAGCCTGGTACAGTCCCTAGCGGGAGGGAGAACAGATACGCAGTATTTT. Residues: CASSLVQSLAGGRTDTQYF.

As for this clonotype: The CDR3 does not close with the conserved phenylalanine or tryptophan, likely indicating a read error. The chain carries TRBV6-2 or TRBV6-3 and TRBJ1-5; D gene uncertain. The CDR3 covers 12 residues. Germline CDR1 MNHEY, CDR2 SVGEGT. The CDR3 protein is CASSFPNRPQHL. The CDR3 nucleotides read TGTGCCAGCAGTTTCCCTAATCGGCCCCAGCATCTT.

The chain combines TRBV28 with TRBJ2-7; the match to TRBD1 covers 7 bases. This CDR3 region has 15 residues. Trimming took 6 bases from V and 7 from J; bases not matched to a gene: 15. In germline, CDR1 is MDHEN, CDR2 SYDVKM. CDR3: CASRAPQGMPREQYF. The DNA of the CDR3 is TGTGCCAGCAGGGCGCCACAGGGGATGCCTCGGGAGCAGTACTTC.